A selection of T cell receptor beta chains follows, all from one sample in a study of blood T cells in healthy people across ages. MiXCR, run by TCRdb on the 5' RACE reads, gives a single entry per CDR3 protein. Of 800,000 or so distinct CDR3 sequences listed, 20% to 25% are singletons. This sample also belongs to another study, concerning T cells of mothers and their children.

Sequencing was done on a sample of blood. These receptors all stem from a boy aged 5-17 years in good health. Both conserved end residues are trimmed from each CDR3.

CDR3 protein: ASSQDDLGVQLF
J gene: TRBJ1-4
V gene: TRBV4-3
CDR3 length: 12

CDR3 protein: ASSYGKFRPQH
J gene: TRBJ1-5
V gene: TRBV6-5
CDR3 length: 11

CDR3 protein: ASSLVRGAPTHTHNEQF
J gene: TRBJ2-1
V gene: TRBV7-9
CDR3 length: 17

CDR3 protein: ASSPPRTYEPEQY
J gene: TRBJ2-7
V gene: TRBV6-2/TRBV6-3
CDR3 length: 13

CDR3 protein: SVAQSEGSEQY
J gene: TRBJ2-7
V gene: TRBV29-1
CDR3 length: 11

CDR3 protein: AISQTSGYNNEQF
J gene: TRBJ2-1
V gene: TRBV10-3
CDR3 length: 13

CDR3 protein: ASSDDRLTDTQY
J gene: TRBJ2-3
V gene: TRBV6-1
CDR3 length: 12

CDR3 protein: SVDSVRGVETQY
J gene: TRBJ2-5
V gene: TRBV29-1
CDR3 length: 12

CDR3 protein: ASSVGKVGSTDTQY
J gene: TRBJ2-3
V gene: TRBV9
CDR3 length: 14

CDR3 protein: ASTTGTGAYEQY
J gene: TRBJ2-7
V gene: TRBV28
CDR3 length: 12

CDR3 protein: ASSHRTVSSYNEQF
J gene: TRBJ2-1
V gene: TRBV5-5
CDR3 length: 14

CDR3 protein: ASSQDQPGRNEQF
J gene: TRBJ2-1
V gene: TRBV4-3
CDR3 length: 13

CDR3 protein: ASSRRDEGSDTQY
J gene: TRBJ2-3
V gene: TRBV7-9
CDR3 length: 13

CDR3 protein: ASSYRPRQGWETQY
J gene: TRBJ2-5
V gene: TRBV6-2/TRBV6-3
CDR3 length: 14

CDR3 protein: ASSNRGTPGANVLT
J gene: TRBJ2-6
V gene: TRBV28
CDR3 length: 14

CDR3 protein: ASSFSRLPTYEQY
J gene: TRBJ2-7
V gene: TRBV28
CDR3 length: 13

CDR3 protein: ATLGTSGADTQY
J gene: TRBJ2-3
V gene: TRBV10-3
CDR3 length: 12

CDR3 protein: SSWLAGEGEQF
J gene: TRBJ2-1
V gene: TRBV29-1
CDR3 length: 11

CDR3 protein: ASSIVPALLGYGYT
J gene: TRBJ1-2
V gene: TRBV19
CDR3 length: 14

CDR3 protein: ASSSSTDLNTEAF
J gene: TRBJ1-1
V gene: TRBV5-1
CDR3 length: 13

CDR3 protein: ASTSRVFYEQY
J gene: TRBJ2-7
V gene: TRBV6-2/TRBV6-3
CDR3 length: 11

CDR3 protein: AISAGRDADTQY
J gene: TRBJ2-3
V gene: TRBV10-3
CDR3 length: 12

CDR3 protein: ASSQDGGARGEQY
J gene: TRBJ2-7
V gene: TRBV4-3
CDR3 length: 13

CDR3 protein: ASSRDSYTGELF
J gene: TRBJ2-2
V gene: TRBV3-1
CDR3 length: 12

CDR3 protein: ASRPRFYGYT
J gene: TRBJ1-2
V gene: TRBV28
CDR3 length: 10

CDR3 protein: ASSLVQGTNEKLF
J gene: TRBJ1-4
V gene: TRBV7-2
CDR3 length: 13

CDR3 protein: ASSFRPIAVGAKNIQY
J gene: TRBJ2-4
V gene: TRBV28
CDR3 length: 16

CDR3 protein: ASSLPGQGAVGYT
J gene: TRBJ1-2
V gene: TRBV7-2
CDR3 length: 13

CDR3 protein: ASSSRWGSLEQY
J gene: TRBJ2-7
V gene: TRBV7-2
CDR3 length: 12

CDR3 protein: SARNLAGSYEQY
J gene: TRBJ2-7
V gene: TRBV20-1
CDR3 length: 12

CDR3 protein: ASSQGVQVQETQY
J gene: TRBJ2-5
V gene: TRBV14
CDR3 length: 13

CDR3 protein: ASSLVGVGELF
J gene: TRBJ2-2
V gene: TRBV28
CDR3 length: 11

CDR3 protein: ASGWDRGQYGYT
J gene: TRBJ1-2
V gene: TRBV28
CDR3 length: 12

CDR3 protein: ASSLQRQAYNEQF
J gene: .
V gene: TRBV19
CDR3 length: 13

CDR3 protein: ASIDKGKAKNIQY
J gene: TRBJ2-4
V gene: TRBV19
CDR3 length: 13

CDR3 protein: SARGTTGYGYT
J gene: TRBJ1-2
V gene: TRBV20-1
CDR3 length: 11

CDR3 protein: SVDGAVSYNEQF
J gene: TRBJ2-1
V gene: TRBV29-1
CDR3 length: 12

CDR3 protein: ASSESGGFTEAF
J gene: TRBJ1-1
V gene: TRBV25-1
CDR3 length: 12

CDR3 protein: ASSGIGTGELF
J gene: TRBJ2-2
V gene: TRBV9
CDR3 length: 11

CDR3 protein: ASSFMLREAETQY
J gene: TRBJ2-5
V gene: TRBV7-6
CDR3 length: 13

CDR3 protein: ASSPWTSGNGEQF
J gene: TRBJ2-1
V gene: TRBV27
CDR3 length: 13

CDR3 protein: ATSREEFIGLAGEEETQY
J gene: TRBJ2-5
V gene: TRBV15
CDR3 length: 18

CDR3 protein: ASSPPPTGSGYYGYT
J gene: TRBJ1-2
V gene: TRBV12-3/TRBV12-4
CDR3 length: 15

CDR3 protein: AWTPRTGGLAGGTSYNEQF
J gene: TRBJ2-1
V gene: TRBV30
CDR3 length: 19

CDR3 protein: ASSLARSQGRNYGYT
J gene: TRBJ1-2
V gene: TRBV12-3/TRBV12-4
CDR3 length: 15

CDR3 protein: SATLTGTAESLDYGYT
J gene: TRBJ1-2
V gene: TRBV20-1
CDR3 length: 16

CDR3 protein: ASSLAGTMNSPLH
J gene: TRBJ1-6
V gene: TRBV5-6
CDR3 length: 13

CDR3 protein: SVAVGNYGYT
J gene: TRBJ1-2
V gene: TRBV29-1
CDR3 length: 10

CDR3 protein: ASSPDRVNSPLH
J gene: TRBJ1-6
V gene: TRBV12-3/TRBV12-4
CDR3 length: 12

CDR3 protein: ASSRRTGENTEAF
J gene: TRBJ1-1
V gene: TRBV5-1
CDR3 length: 13

CDR3 protein: ASSITGELF
J gene: TRBJ2-2
V gene: TRBV6-2/TRBV6-3
CDR3 length: 9

CDR3 protein: ASSTQGTSGNEQF
J gene: TRBJ2-1
V gene: TRBV27
CDR3 length: 13

CDR3 protein: SVEGDGGFAYEQY
J gene: TRBJ2-7
V gene: TRBV29-1
CDR3 length: 13

CDR3 protein: ASSQGGESWDEQF
J gene: TRBJ2-1
V gene: TRBV4-3
CDR3 length: 13

CDR3 protein: ASSLTDNTDTQY
J gene: TRBJ2-3
V gene: TRBV5-1
CDR3 length: 12